The 11 T cell receptor beta chains below were found in one sample sequenced in a study of T-cell reconstitution after alpha-beta-depleted transplantation in children. Library preparation (for TCRbeta) was performed with unique molecular identifiers. TCRdb analysed the PCR reads with MiXCR anew, one entry per CDR3 protein. The top ten clones hold under 1.2% of a sample with about 690,000 distinct CDR3 sequences, around a sixth of them seen once. The starting material was PBMCs from the stem cell graft donor, obtained from the stem cell graft. The receptor source for this set is a human donor who donated a stem cell graft to a child with acute myeloid leukemia.

This clonotype has a count of ten or more. The gene calls are TRBV5-1 and TRBJ2-5; D perhaps matches TRBD1 (6 bases). V was pared by 2 bases and J by 5 bases, with 10 bases between. Looked up from germline, CDR1 is SGHRS and CDR2 is YFSETQ. The CDR3 has 13 amino acids. Written as DNA, the CDR3 is TGCGCCAGCAGCTTCACAGGGTCCGAGACCCAGTACTTC. It is translated as CASSFTGSETQYF.

This clonotype turned up a few times. The chain links TRBV12-3 or TRBV12-4 to TRBJ2-3; D possibly corresponds to TRBD1 (6 bases). V gave up 6 bases and J gave up 1 base, with 17 bases separating them. This CDR3 region has 16 residues. The CDR3 coding sequence is TGTGCCAGCAGCCGACCACAGGGTGTCGGCACAGATACGCAGTATTTT. Its protein product is CASSRPQGVGTDTQYF.

The chain has TRBV28 and TRBJ2-3; the D gene is possibly TRBD1 (5 bases). The length of the CDR3 is 14 residues. The V gene's germline CDR1 is MDHEN and CDR2 SYDVKM. V was shortened by 5 bases and J by 4 bases, with 13 bases between the two germline ends. The CDR3, as DNA: TGTGCCAGCAGTCCTCCATTGGGGCCAGATACGCAGTATTTT. Protein sequence: CASSPPLGPDTQYF.

The J gene is TRBJ1-5, the V gene TRBV28, with a possible D match to TRBD1 (6 bases). Germline-derived CDR1 and CDR2 are MDHEN and SYDVKM. V was shortened by 5 bases and J by 1 base, with 18 bases between the two germline ends. The CDR3 is made up of 17 amino acids. CDR3 nucleotide sequence: TGTGCCAGCAGTCCTATGGGGGGGGACATGAGCAATCAGCCCCAGCATTTT. It specifies CASSPMGGDMSNQPQHF.

The table lists this clonotype with many counts. The genes are TRBV7-2 and TRBJ2-7; D might be TRBD2 (6 bases). Germline V lookup: CDR1 SGHTA, CDR2 FQGNSA. The CDR3 runs to 15 residues. Trimming took off 0 bases at V and 4 bases at J, with 13 bases between the two ends. CDR3 loop: CASSLAAGTKYEQYV. The CDR3, as DNA: TGTGCCAGCAGCTTAGCGGCGGGGACGAAATACGAGCAGTACGTC.

At least ten counts were recorded for this clonotype. The chain employs TRBV12-3 or TRBV12-4 and TRBJ2-1; D call uncertain. The CDR3 length is 14 residues. Trimming stripped 0 bases from V and 6 bases from J, with 9 bases between. In DNA form, the CDR3 reads TGTGCCAGCAGTTTAGCGCTGACAAGCAATGAGCAGTTCTTC. This translates into CASSLALTSNEQFF.

The chain couples TRBV7-2 to TRBJ2-7; D possibly corresponds to TRBD1 (5 bases). The germline V and J ends were trimmed by 6 bases and 1 base, with 13 bases remaining between them. CDR3 length equals 14 residues. CDR1 SGHTA and CDR2 FQGNSA come from the germline V gene. The CDR3 here is CASRKTTASYEQYF. The CDR3 DNA reads TGTGCCAGCAGGAAGACGACAGCGTCCTACGAGCAGTACTTC.

This clonotype was recorded a few times. J is TRBJ2-2 and V is TRBV24-1; no firm D call. This CDR3 is built from 14 residues. Germline V gene data show CDR1 as KGHDR and CDR2 as SFDVKD. V gave up 3 bases and J gave up 3 bases, with 7 bases separating them. The CDR3 reads CATSDRLYTGELFF. The CDR3 bases are TGTGCCACCAGTGATCGCCTTTACACCGGGGAGCTGTTTTTT.

This clonotype was detected many times. The chain uses TRBV12-3 or TRBV12-4 and TRBJ1-1, with D possibly TRBD1 on 6 matching bases. This CDR3 is built from 13 residues. V was clipped by 7 bases and J by 1 base, with 10 bases between them. CDR3 loop: CASMVGANTEAFF. As DNA, the CDR3 is TGTGCCAGCATGGTGGGGGCGAACACTGAAGCTTTCTTT.

This clonotype was detected only a few times. The genes are TRBV6-5 and TRBJ2-2, with a weak D call TRBD1 (7 bases). V was clipped by 2 bases and J by 2 bases, with 15 bases between them. CDR1 is MNHEY, CDR2 SVGAGI, per germline. The CDR3 spans 17 residues. CDR3 coding DNA: TGTGCCAGCAGTTACGCAGGGGGGTACTCTAACACCGGGGAGCTGTTTTTT. Amino acids: CASSYAGGYSNTGELFF.

This clonotype has a count of ten or more. This chain uses TRBV20-1 with TRBJ2-7; 9 bases line up with TRBD1. V lost 6 bases and J lost 3; bases outside the gene matches: 6. This CDR3 spans 13 amino acids. The germline gives CDR1 DFQATT, CDR2 SNEGSKA (reference sequence). In nucleotides, the CDR3 is TGCAGTGCAGTTAGACAGGGGGGCTACGAGCAGTACTTC. Residues: CSAVRQGGYEQYF.